The rows below give T cell receptor beta chains drawn from one sample of a study of post-analysis software for immune sequencing data. MiXCR, applied by TCRdb to the PCR reads, yields one record per CDR3 protein. The sample lists about 540,000 distinct CDR3 sequences; around 31% were seen once. Sequencing was performed on blood. These receptors came from a girl younger than 18 with multiple sclerosis. CDR3s include the opening cysteine and the closing phenylalanine or tryptophan. Clone size, where shown, is once, few, many, or a class for clones that have expanded.

clone_size,v_call,j_call,cdr3_aa
-,TRBV5-6,TRBJ2-5,CASSLTGTGVGETQYF
few,TRBV18,-,CASSSRTGYEQYF
-,TRBV6-6,TRBJ2-1,CASSFARQTPYNEQFF
few,TRBV5-1,TRBJ2-3,CASSPQRGLTDTQYF
-,TRBV6-6,TRBJ1-5,CASSYPDRAQPQHF
few,TRBV5-5,TRBJ2-3,CASSPTSLSTDTQYF
-,TRBV7-9,-,CAIVIQGSWETQYF
few,TRBV6-1,TRBJ2-3,CASTQGPGTDTQYF
once,TRBV5-5,TRBJ2-3,CASSFTGFYRVTDTQYF
many,TRBV4-2,TRBJ2-1,CASSQDQHTNEQFF
-,TRBV11-2,TRBJ2-2,CASSPRTVLGTGELFF
-,TRBV3-1,TRBJ2-3,CASSQEIPTDTQYF
-,TRBV20-1,TRBJ1-5,CSAPRMWGEHSNQPQHF
-,TRBV6-5,TRBJ2-3,CASSYALAGSTDTQYF
many,TRBV12-3/TRBV12-4,TRBJ1-1,CASSLTKGNTEAFF
-,TRBV19,-,CASSMGHYEQYF
-,TRBV11-2,TRBJ2-5,CASSLFGSAQETQYF
few,TRBV9,TRBJ2-2,CASSVDPGNTGELFF
few,TRBV7-9,TRBJ1-6,CASSPSGGRGNSPLHF
few,TRBV20-1,TRBJ2-5,CSAGGQAQETQYF
-,TRBV6-1,-,CASRAPGTQYF
-,TRBV20-1,TRBJ1-5,CSAPWGERNQPQHF
few,TRBV20-1,TRBJ2-5,CSARDRGAGAGETQYF
-,TRBV3-1,TRBJ1-1,CASSTTTGGIAEAFF
-,TRBV6-6,TRBJ2-4,CASSYNVGAGKNIQYF
few,TRBV7-9,TRBJ2-3,CASNSDRDHHADTQYF
few,TRBV7-2,TRBJ1-1,CASSALNRGRATEAFF
-,TRBV7-2,TRBJ2-1,CASSLVTGARTEQFF
-,TRBV12-3/TRBV12-4,TRBJ2-7,CASRPSGSSYEQYF
-,TRBV14,TRBJ2-7,CASSRGQGISYEQYF
few,TRBV5-1,TRBJ1-1,CASSSVGGSGTEAFF
-,TRBV6-1,TRBJ2-5,CASFGIETQYF
-,TRBV5-1,-,CASSVQPYEQYF
-,TRBV5-1,TRBJ1-5,CASSWARGSSNQPQHF
-,TRBV6-1,TRBJ1-1,CAIRILGDTEAFF
-,TRBV20-1,TRBJ2-5,CSARAASGGETQYF
-,TRBV20-1,TRBJ2-7,CSAGDGAPTGTAFYEQYF
-,TRBV7-2,TRBJ1-5,CASSPRQGIGSNQPQHF
-,TRBV10-3,TRBJ1-1,CAIRSGTGNTEAFF
once,TRBV20-1,TRBJ1-5,CSTRILSGTGNQPQHF
-,TRBV4-1,TRBJ1-4,CASSQGTGPTNEKLFF
-,TRBV5-4,TRBJ2-5,CASSSGDARETQYF
few,TRBV5-1,TRBJ2-3,CASSSGPGGAGTDTQYF
-,TRBV20-1,TRBJ1-2,CSAVGATNYGYTF
few,TRBV12-3/TRBV12-4,TRBJ1-5,CASRQGFGNQPQHF
few,TRBV10-3,TRBJ2-7,CAISAGQGYEQYF
-,TRBV10-3,TRBJ2-5,CAISESKGFGQETQYF
many,TRBV29-1,TRBJ2-5,CSVDRDSEETQYF
-,TRBV7-9,TRBJ2-1,CASSKAGLSYNEQFF
few,TRBV18,TRBJ1-2,CASSLDRGRNYGYTF
-,TRBV4-1,TRBJ1-2,CASSQVVDTNCGYTF
-,TRBV6-5,TRBJ1-2,CASSSGIYGCTF
-,TRBV28,TRBJ2-5,CASSLISTETQYF